This TCR beta chain emerged from a study of CD8 T cells in ankylosing spondylitis (dated by TCRdb to about 2017). About the investigation overall: To find TCR variants linked to disease, the study profiled T cell receptor beta repertoires in ankylosing spondylitis patients and healthy donors. The full study cohort was made up of 20 to 25 ankylosing spondylitis patients and about a hundred healthy donors. Samples of peripheral blood were taken, and for ankylosing spondylitis patients, synovial fluid was collected as well.

For sequencing, an Illumina HiSeq 2500 was employed. Quantitative 5'-RACE with molecular barcodes was the method used to prepare the TCR beta libraries. The published analysis was carried out like this. Disease-linked TCR variants were identified with a new computational method built on a probabilistic model of VDJ rearrangement. TCRdb handled the public reads itself, with Q25 trimming in fastp and clone calling in MiXCR, and kept productive beta chains. Rows merge per CDR3 protein into single entries with the most common DNA and genes. The V and J calls and clone size come from TCRdb's table, not from the authors' own analysis. Across this sample there are around 220,000 distinct CDR3 sequences, with 10% seen only once. Approximately 20% of the sample lies in the top ten. Remarks on this clonotype: What this receptor recognizes is not known. Base qualities are not provided; no much larger clone lies one nucleotide away.

V is pared back by 6 bases and J by 6 bases, with 20 bases lying between the germline termini. The CDR3 runs 14 amino acids, cysteine and phenylalanine included. The retained sequence is limited to the CDR3, 42 bases, with the frame set at the first base. CDR1 SQVTM and CDR2 ANQGSEA are derived from the germline V gene. The paper's findings and limits, for the study overall: Significant enrichment of the disease-linked clones was reported in matched synovial fluid samples from ankylosing spondylitis patients. Some motif variants were previously reported in synovial fluid and blood of reactive arthritis patients, suggesting common disease-initiation mechanisms. The disease-linked clones showed a CD8+ phenotype and occurred at relatively low frequencies in peripheral blood. Blood from ankylosing spondylitis patients appeared to be characterized by a TCR beta motif made up of about 8 highly homologous amino acid variants.

Sequenced material: blood, either unsorted or a sorted T cell fraction (not recorded which). The rearrangement combines TRBV29-1 with TRBJ1-2; 6 matching bases give a weak D call of TRBD1. This receptor was identified in a male donor with ankylosing spondylitis or in good health (not recorded which). This receptor has the CDR3 CSVPDSPTTDGYTF. The DNA sequence reads TGCAGCGTACCGGACAGCCCCACGACCGATGGCTACACCTTC.